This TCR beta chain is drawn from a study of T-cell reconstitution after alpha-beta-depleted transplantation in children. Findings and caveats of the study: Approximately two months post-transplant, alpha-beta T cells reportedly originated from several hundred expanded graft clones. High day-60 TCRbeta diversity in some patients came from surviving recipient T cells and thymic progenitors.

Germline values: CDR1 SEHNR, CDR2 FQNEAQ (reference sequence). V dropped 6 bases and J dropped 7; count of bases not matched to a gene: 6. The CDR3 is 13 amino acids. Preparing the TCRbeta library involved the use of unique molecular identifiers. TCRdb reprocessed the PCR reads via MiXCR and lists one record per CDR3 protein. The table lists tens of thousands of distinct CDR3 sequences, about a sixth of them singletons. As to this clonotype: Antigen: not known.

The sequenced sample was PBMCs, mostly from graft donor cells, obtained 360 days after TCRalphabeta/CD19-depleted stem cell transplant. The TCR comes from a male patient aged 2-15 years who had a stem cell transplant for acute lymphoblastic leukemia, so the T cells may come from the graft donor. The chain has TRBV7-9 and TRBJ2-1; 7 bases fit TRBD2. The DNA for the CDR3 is TGTGCCAGCAGTATTTTCGGGGGGAATGAGCAGTTCTTC. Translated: CASSIFGGNEQFF. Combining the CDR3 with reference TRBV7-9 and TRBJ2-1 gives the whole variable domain DTGVSQNPRHKITKRGQNVTFRCDPISEHNRLYWYRQTLGQGPEFLTYFQNEAQLEKSRLLSDRFSAERPKGSFSTLEIQRTEQGDSAMYLCASSIFGGNEQFFGPGTRLTVL.